The rows below give T cell receptor beta chains drawn from one sample of a study of PD-L1 blockade in urothelial cancer. Produced via immunoSEQ multiplex PCR; TCRdb's table is partial and in-frame only. The profile shows about 38,000 clones, about 89% of them singletons. This specimen consisted of PBMCs, obtained around atezolizumab (anti-PD-L1) treatment. The receptors come from a man in his sixties with urothelial cancer. The CDR3 runs from the conserved cysteine through the conserved F or W. The order of the fields is D gene, V gene, clone size, J gene, CDR3 DNA, CDR3 protein. D genes are given only for firm matches. The size of a clone is reported for some rows only, either as once, few or many, or as a class for expanded clones.

d_call: TRBD1
v_call: TRBV10-2
clone_size: -
j_call: TRBJ2-3
cdr3_nt: TGCGCCAGCAGAAACAGGGGAGATACGCAGTATTTT
cdr3_aa: CASRNRGDTQYF

d_call: TRBD1
v_call: TRBV6-1
clone_size: -
j_call: TRBJ2-7
cdr3_nt: TGTGCCAGCGGTCTCGGGACAGACTATTACGAGCAGTACTTC
cdr3_aa: CASGLGTDYYEQYF

d_call: TRBD2
v_call: TRBV18
clone_size: -
j_call: TRBJ2-5
cdr3_nt: TGTGCCAGCTCACCACCGGGACTACTAAGGGAGACCCAGTACTTC
cdr3_aa: CASSPPGLLRETQYF

d_call: -
v_call: TRBV10-2
clone_size: -
j_call: TRBJ2-7
cdr3_nt: TGCGCCAGCAGTGAGCAGGGGCTTCGTTCCTACGAGCAGTACTTC
cdr3_aa: CASSEQGLRSYEQYF

d_call: -
v_call: TRBV20-1
clone_size: -
j_call: TRBJ2-3
cdr3_nt: TGCAGTGCCCCGCAGGGAGATACGCAGTATTTT
cdr3_aa: CSAPQGDTQYF

d_call: TRBD1
v_call: TRBV5-4
clone_size: once
j_call: TRBJ1-2
cdr3_nt: TGTGCCAGCAGAGGACAGGGGGCGAAAGGGGTCTACACCTTC
cdr3_aa: CASRGQGAKGVYTF

d_call: TRBD2
v_call: TRBV7-9
clone_size: -
j_call: TRBJ2-1
cdr3_nt: TGTGCCAGCAGCCCCCGGACTAGCGGCAATGAGCAGTTCTTC
cdr3_aa: CASSPRTSGNEQFF

d_call: -
v_call: TRBV7-2
clone_size: -
j_call: TRBJ2-5
cdr3_nt: TGTGCCAGCAGCTTATGGCAACAAGAGACCCAGTACTTC
cdr3_aa: CASSLWQQETQYF

d_call: TRBD1
v_call: TRBV5-6
clone_size: -
j_call: TRBJ2-1
cdr3_nt: TGTGCCAGCAGCTTAACGGGACAGGTGGGGCAGTTCTTC
cdr3_aa: CASSLTGQVGQFF

d_call: -
v_call: TRBV5-6
clone_size: -
j_call: TRBJ1-2
cdr3_nt: TGTGCCAGCAGCTTCCCGGGGATCTATGGCTACACCTTC
cdr3_aa: CASSFPGIYGYTF

d_call: TRBD2
v_call: TRBV18
clone_size: -
j_call: TRBJ2-7
cdr3_nt: TGTGCCAGCTCACCACCAGACGGGAGGGCCTACGAGCAGTACTTC
cdr3_aa: CASSPPDGRAYEQYF

d_call: -
v_call: TRBV7-6
clone_size: -
j_call: TRBJ2-5
cdr3_nt: TGTGCCAGCAGCTCCTTGGAGGGGGGGGCAATTCGAGAGACCCAGTACTTC
cdr3_aa: CASSSLEGGAIRETQYF

d_call: TRBD2
v_call: TRBV7-3
clone_size: -
j_call: TRBJ2-3
cdr3_nt: TGTGCCAGCAGCTATAAAGTAGCGGGAGGGGCAGATACGCAGTATTTT
cdr3_aa: CASSYKVAGGADTQYF

d_call: -
v_call: TRBV29-1
clone_size: -
j_call: TRBJ1-4
cdr3_nt: TGCAGCGTTGGGTACAGGAATGAAAAACTGTTTTTT
cdr3_aa: CSVGYRNEKLFF

d_call: -
v_call: TRBV10-1
clone_size: -
j_call: TRBJ1-1
cdr3_nt: TGCGCCAGCAGTGAGTCAAAGGAAGGGGACACTGAAGCTTTCTTT
cdr3_aa: CASSESKEGDTEAFF

d_call: -
v_call: TRBV28
clone_size: -
j_call: TRBJ2-5
cdr3_nt: TGTGCCAGCAGGGGGGGAGGTTCCGGGAAGGTAGAGACCCAGTACTTC
cdr3_aa: CASRGGGSGKVETQYF

d_call: -
v_call: TRBV5-1
clone_size: -
j_call: TRBJ2-7
cdr3_nt: TGCGCCAGCAGCTGGGGGGGGGCTACCTACGAGCAGTACTTC
cdr3_aa: CASSWGGATYEQYF

d_call: -
v_call: TRBV7-2
clone_size: -
j_call: TRBJ1-1
cdr3_nt: TGTGCCAGCAGCTTAGGGGCAGTCACTGAAGCTTTCTTT
cdr3_aa: CASSLGAVTEAFF

d_call: -
v_call: TRBV6-5
clone_size: once
j_call: TRBJ1-3
cdr3_nt: TGTGCCAGCACCTACGGGGGGCAGACTGGAAACACCATATATTTT
cdr3_aa: CASTYGGQTGNTIYF

d_call: TRBD1
v_call: TRBV10-3
clone_size: once
j_call: TRBJ2-7
cdr3_nt: TGTGCCATCAGTGCGGGACAGGGGCGCGAGCAGTACTTC
cdr3_aa: CAISAGQGREQYF

d_call: TRBD1
v_call: TRBV28
clone_size: -
j_call: TRBJ2-7
cdr3_nt: TGTGCCTCGGAGGGCCAGGGGGCAGATAGCCCCTACGAGCAGTACTTC
cdr3_aa: CASEGQGADSPYEQYF

d_call: TRBD2
v_call: TRBV9
clone_size: -
j_call: TRBJ2-1
cdr3_nt: TGTGCCAGCTCCCAACTAGCGGGGGGAAACAATGAGCAGTTCTTC
cdr3_aa: CASSQLAGGNNEQFF